The present T cell receptor beta chain was sequenced within a study of T cell repertoires in cytomegalovirus infection. TCRdb fed the reads into MiXCR, producing one record per CDR3 protein. This table holds a few hundred thousand distinct CDR3 sequences, approximately 15% found once. CDR3 length: 13 residues. Germline-derived CDR1 and CDR2 are MGHRA and YSYEKL. Trimming left V 1 base short and J 5 bases short, with 9 bases between. The specimen sequenced was CD8+ T cells from PBMCs. The chain combines TRBV4-1 with TRBJ2-7; maybe TRBD1 (5 bases). This clonotype was sampled from a human donor in good health (CMV status not recorded). Some clones in this sample may be carry-over from other donors' samples. The CDR3 nucleotides are TGCGCCAGCAGCCAAGTTTCAGGGAACGAGCAGTACTTC. Amino acid sequence: CASSQVSGNEQYF.